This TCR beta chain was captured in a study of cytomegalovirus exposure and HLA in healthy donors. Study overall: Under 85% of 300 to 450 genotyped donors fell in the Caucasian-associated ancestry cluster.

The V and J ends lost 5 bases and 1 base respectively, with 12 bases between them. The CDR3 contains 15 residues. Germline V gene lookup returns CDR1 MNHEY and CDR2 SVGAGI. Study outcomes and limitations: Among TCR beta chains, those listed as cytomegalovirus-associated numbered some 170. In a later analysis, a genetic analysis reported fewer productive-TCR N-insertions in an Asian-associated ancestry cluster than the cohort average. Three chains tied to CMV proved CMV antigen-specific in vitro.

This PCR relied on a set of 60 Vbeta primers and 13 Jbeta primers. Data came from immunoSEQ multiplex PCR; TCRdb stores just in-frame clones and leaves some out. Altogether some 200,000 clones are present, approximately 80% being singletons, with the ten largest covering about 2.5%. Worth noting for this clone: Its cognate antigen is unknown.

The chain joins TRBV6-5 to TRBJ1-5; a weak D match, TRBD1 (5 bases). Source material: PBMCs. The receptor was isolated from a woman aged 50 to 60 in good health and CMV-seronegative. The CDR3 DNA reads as TGTGCCAGCAGTAAGGCGGGGCGGAGCAATCAGCCCCAGCATTTT. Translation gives CASSKAGRSNQPQHF.